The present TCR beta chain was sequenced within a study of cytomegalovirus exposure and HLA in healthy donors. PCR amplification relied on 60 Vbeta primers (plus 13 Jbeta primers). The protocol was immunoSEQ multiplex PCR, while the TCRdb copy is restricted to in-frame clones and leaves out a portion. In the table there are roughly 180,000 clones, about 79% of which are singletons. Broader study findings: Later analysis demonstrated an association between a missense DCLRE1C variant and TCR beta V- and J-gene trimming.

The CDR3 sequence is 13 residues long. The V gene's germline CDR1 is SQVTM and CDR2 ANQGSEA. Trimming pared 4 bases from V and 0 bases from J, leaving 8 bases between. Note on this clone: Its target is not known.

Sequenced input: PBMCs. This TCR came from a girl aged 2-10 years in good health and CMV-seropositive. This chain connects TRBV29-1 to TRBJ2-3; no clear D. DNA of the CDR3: TGCAGCGTTGTGACACCTAGCACAGATACGCAGTATTTT. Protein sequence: CSVVTPSTDTQYF.